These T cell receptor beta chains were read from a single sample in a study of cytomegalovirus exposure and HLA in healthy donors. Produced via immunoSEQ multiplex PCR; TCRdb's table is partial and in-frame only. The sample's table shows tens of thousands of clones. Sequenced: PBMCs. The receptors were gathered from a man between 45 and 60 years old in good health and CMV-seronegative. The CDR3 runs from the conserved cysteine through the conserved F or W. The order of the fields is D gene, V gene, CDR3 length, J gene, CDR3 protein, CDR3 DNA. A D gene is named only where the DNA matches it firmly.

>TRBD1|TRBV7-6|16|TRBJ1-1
CASSSRAGTGDTEAFF
TGTGCCAGCAGCTCCCGAGCCGGGACAGGGGACACTGAAGCTTTCTTT
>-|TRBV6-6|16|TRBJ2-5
CASSFDSSEYQETQYF
TGTGCCAGCAGTTTCGACTCCTCCGAGTACCAAGAGACCCAGTACTTC
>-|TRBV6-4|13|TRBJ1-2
CASSDGSPWGYTF
TGTGCCAGCAGTGACGGCTCTCCTTGGGGCTACACCTTC
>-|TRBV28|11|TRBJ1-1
CAIGRNTEAFF
TGTGCCATTGGGAGGAACACTGAAGCTTTCTTT
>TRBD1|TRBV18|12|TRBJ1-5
CAGQGSNQPQHF
TGTGCTGGACAGGGGAGCAATCAGCCCCAGCATTTT
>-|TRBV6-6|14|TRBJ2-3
CASSQRQVGDTQYF
TGTGCCAGCAGCCAAAGACAGGTGGGAGATACGCAGTATTTT
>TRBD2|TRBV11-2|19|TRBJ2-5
CASSLDSARGLAFQETQYF
TGTGCCAGCAGCTTAGATAGCGCGCGGGGACTAGCCTTCCAAGAGACCCAGTACTTC
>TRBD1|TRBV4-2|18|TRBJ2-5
CASSHERRQGRTQETQYF
TGTGCCAGCAGCCACGAGCGGAGACAGGGGCGGACCCAGGAGACCCAGTACTTC
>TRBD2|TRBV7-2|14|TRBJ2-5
CASSQLAGRETQYF
TGTGCCAGCAGCCAACTAGCGGGGAGAGAGACCCAGTACTTC
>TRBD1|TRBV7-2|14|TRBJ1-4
CASSLGGTAEKLFF
TGTGCCAGCAGCCTAGGGGGGACAGCCGAAAAACTGTTTTTT
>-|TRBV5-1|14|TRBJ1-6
CASSWGRVDSPLHF
TGCGCCAGCAGCTGGGGGAGGGTGGACTCACCCCTCCACTTT
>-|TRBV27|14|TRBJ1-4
CASRGTPVDEKLFF
TGTGCCAGCAGGGGGACACCCGTAGATGAAAAACTGTTTTTT
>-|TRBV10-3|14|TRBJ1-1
CAIKIDPLNTEAFF
TGTGCCATCAAGATAGATCCCTTGAACACTGAAGCTTTCTTT
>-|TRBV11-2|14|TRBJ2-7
CASSLVTGNYEQYF
TGTGCCAGCAGCTTAGTTACAGGGAACTACGAGCAGTACTTC